This T cell receptor beta chain was observed in a study of cytomegalovirus exposure and HLA in healthy donors. Study summary: Drawn from HLA-typed donors, about 82 million unique TCRs were held in an early data release. General observations from the study: A classifier reportedly called cytomegalovirus status with high sensitivity and specificity. What was likely a sequencing artifact was a cluster of highly shared sequence variants. Earlier findings revealed that most TCR beta V segments proved productive either about 87% or about 30% of the time.

This clone occurred a few times. The antigen remains unidentified. The PCR made use of 60 Vbeta and 13 Jbeta primers. Assay used: immunoSEQ multiplex PCR; TCRdb lists only in-frame clones, some missing. The sample lists 100,000 to 150,000 clones; around 8.5% were seen once. The sample taken for sequencing was PBMCs. This receptor was identified in a man aged 40-49 years in good health and CMV-seronegative.

The CDR3 region is CASSPGQGASDQPQHF. In DNA, the CDR3 is TGTGCCAGCAGCCCGGGACAGGGGGCCTCCGATCAGCCCCAGCATTTT. V usage is TRBV9 and J usage is TRBJ1-5; the match to TRBD1 covers 12 bases. The CDR3 extends over 16 amino acids. Germline CDR1 is SGDLS and CDR2 is YYNGEE. V lost 4 bases, J lost 5 bases, and 7 bases stayed unmatched.